Listed here is a single T cell receptor beta chain. The data were taken from a study of blood T cell repertoires in COVID-19. Assay used: immunoSEQ multiplex PCR; TCRdb lists only in-frame clones, some missing. The sample consists of some 100,000 clones, 75% to 90% of them appearing once. The clonotype originates from a human donor with active COVID-19. The donor label of this sample is uncertain. Sequencing was carried out using peripheral blood.

CDR3 sequence: CSASVLAGQQDTQYF. For the CDR3, the DNA is TGCAGTGCTAGTGTACTAGCGGGCCAGCAAGATACGCAGTATTTT. This chain links TRBV20-1 with TRBJ2-3; 9 bases fit TRBD2. Trimming at V came to 3 bases and at J to 5 bases, leaving 9 bases not matched to a gene. In germline, CDR1 is DFQATT, CDR2 SNEGSKA (reference sequence). The CDR3 sequence is 15 residues long.